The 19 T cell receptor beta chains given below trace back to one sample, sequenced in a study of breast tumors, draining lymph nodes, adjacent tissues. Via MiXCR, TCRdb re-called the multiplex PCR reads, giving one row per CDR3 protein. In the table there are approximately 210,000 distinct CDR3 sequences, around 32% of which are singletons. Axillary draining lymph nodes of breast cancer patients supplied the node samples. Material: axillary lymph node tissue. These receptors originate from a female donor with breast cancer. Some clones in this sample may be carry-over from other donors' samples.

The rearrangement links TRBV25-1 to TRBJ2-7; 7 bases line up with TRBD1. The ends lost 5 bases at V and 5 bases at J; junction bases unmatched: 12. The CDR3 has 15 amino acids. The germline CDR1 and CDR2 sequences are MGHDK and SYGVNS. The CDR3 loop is CASSTFRQGGNEQYF. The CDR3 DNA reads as TGTGCCAGCAGTACCTTCAGACAGGGTGGCAACGAGCAGTACTTC.

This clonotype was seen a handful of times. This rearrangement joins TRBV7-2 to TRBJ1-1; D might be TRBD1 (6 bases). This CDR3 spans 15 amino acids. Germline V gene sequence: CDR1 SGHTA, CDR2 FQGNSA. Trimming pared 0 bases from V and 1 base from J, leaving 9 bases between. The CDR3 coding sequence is TGTGCCAGCAGCTTAGCAAGGACAGCGAACACTGAAGCTTTCTTT. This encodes CASSLARTANTEAFF.

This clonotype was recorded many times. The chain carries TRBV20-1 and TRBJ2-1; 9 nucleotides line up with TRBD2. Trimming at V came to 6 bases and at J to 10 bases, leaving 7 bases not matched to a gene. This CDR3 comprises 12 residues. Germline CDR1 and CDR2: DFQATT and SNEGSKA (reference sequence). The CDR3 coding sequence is TGCAGTGCCGATAGCGGGAGAGGGGAGCAGTTCTTC. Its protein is CSADSGRGEQFF.

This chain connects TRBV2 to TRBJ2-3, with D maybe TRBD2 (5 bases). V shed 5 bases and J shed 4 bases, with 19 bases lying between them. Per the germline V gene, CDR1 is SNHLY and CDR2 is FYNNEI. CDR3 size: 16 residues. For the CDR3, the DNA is TGTGCCAGCAGTTTATCGGCAGCGGAGAGAGCAGATACGCAGTATTTT. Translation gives CASSLSAAERADTQYF.

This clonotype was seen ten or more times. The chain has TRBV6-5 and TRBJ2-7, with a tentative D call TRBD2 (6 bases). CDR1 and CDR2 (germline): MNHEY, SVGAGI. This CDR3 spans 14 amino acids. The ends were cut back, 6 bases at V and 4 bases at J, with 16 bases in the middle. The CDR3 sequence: CASSWDPGRYEQYF. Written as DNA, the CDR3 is TGTGCCAGCAGCTGGGACCCGGGGAGGTACGAGCAGTACTTC.

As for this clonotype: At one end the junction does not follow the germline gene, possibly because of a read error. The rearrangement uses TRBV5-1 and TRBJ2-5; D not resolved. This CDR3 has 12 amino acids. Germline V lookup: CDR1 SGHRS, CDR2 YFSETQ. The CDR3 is CASSDNQETHYF. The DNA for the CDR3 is TGCGCCAGCAGCGACAACCAAGAGACCCACTACTTC.

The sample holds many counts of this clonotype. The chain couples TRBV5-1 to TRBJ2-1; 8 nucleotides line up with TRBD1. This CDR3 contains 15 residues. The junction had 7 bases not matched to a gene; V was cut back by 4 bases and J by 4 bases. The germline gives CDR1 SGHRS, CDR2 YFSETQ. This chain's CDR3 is CASSQGQGDYNEQFF. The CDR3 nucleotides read TGCGCCAGCAGCCAAGGACAGGGCGATTACAATGAGCAGTTCTTC.

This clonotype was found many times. In DNA form, the CDR3 reads TGCAGTGCTAGAGATCTTAACAGGGGGAGAGAAAAACTGTTTTTT. It translates to CSARDLNRGREKLFF. The rearrangement uses TRBV20-1 and TRBJ1-4; 8 bases agree with TRBD1. This CDR3 has 15 residues. V shed 0 bases and J 8 bases; nucleotides not matched to a gene: 8. In germline, CDR1 is DFQATT, CDR2 SNEGSKA (reference sequence).

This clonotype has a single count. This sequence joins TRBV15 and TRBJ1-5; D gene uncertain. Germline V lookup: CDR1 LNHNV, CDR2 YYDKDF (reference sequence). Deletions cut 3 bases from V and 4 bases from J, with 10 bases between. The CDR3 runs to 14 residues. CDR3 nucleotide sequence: TGTGCCACCAGCAGCTTAGAGGGAAATCAGCCCCAGCATTTT. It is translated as CATSSLEGNQPQHF.

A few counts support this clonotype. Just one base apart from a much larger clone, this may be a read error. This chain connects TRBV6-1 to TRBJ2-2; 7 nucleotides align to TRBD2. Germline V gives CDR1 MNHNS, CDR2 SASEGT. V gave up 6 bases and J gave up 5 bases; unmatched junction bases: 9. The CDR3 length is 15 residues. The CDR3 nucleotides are TGTGCCAGCAGGCGCGGGAGTACGGTAACCGGGGAGCTGTTTTTT. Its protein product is CASRRGSTVTGELFF.

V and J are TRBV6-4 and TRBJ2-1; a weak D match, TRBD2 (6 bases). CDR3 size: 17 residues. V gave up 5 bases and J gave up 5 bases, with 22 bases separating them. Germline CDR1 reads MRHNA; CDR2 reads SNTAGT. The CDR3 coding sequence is TGTGCCAGCAGTCACCCGAAGGAACTAGCTGCAGACAATGAGCAGTTCTTC. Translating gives CASSHPKELAADNEQFF.

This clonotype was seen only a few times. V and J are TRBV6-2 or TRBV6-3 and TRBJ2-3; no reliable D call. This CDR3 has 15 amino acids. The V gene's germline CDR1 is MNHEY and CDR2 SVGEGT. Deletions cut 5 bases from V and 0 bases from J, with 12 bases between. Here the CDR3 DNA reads TGTGCCAGCAGTCCACGCCTTTCTAGCACAGATACGCAGTATTTT. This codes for CASSPRLSSTDTQYF.

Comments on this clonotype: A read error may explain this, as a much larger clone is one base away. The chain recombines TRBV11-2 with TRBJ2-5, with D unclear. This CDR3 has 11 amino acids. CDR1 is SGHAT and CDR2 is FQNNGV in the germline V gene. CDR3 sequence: CASSWQETPYF. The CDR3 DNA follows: TGTGCCAGCAGCTGGCAAGAGACCCCGTACTTC.

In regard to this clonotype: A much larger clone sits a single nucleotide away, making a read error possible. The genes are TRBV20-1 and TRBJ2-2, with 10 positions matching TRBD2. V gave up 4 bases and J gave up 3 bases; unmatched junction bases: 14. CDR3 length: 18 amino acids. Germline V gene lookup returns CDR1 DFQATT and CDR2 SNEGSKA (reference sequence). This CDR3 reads CSAIHGLAVASDTGELFF. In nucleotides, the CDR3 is TGCAGTGCTATTCACGGACTAGCGGTTGCCTCGGACACCGGGGAGCTGTTTTTT.

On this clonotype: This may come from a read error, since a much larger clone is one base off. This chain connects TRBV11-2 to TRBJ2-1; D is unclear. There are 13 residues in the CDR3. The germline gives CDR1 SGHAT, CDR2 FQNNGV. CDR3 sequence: CASSHLNYTEQFF. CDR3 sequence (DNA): TGTGCCAGCAGCCACCTCAATTACACTGAGCAGTTCTTC.

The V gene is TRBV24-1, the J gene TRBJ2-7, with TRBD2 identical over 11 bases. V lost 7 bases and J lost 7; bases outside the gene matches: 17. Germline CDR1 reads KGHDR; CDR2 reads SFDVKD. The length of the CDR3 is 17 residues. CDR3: CATSVASGRPSYNEQYF. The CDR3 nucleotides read TGTGCCACCAGCGTGGCTAGCGGGAGGCCCTCCTACAATGAGCAGTACTTC.

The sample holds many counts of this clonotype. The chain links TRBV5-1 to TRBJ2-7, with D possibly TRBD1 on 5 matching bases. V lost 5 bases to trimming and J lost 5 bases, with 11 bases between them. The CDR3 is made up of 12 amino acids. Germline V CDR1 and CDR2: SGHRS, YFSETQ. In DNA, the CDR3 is TGCGCCAGCAGGACAGACCGACACGAGCAGTACTTC. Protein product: CASRTDRHEQYF.

CDR3 protein: CASSLGAVFGELFF. The CDR3 DNA sequence: TGTGCCAGCAGCTTAGGGGCCGTGTTCGGGGAGCTGTTTTTT. The chain uses TRBV11-2 and TRBJ2-2, with no clear D. V was pared by 1 base and J by 7 bases, with 10 bases between. CDR3 size: 14 residues. CDR1 is SGHAT and CDR2 is FQNNGV in the germline V gene.

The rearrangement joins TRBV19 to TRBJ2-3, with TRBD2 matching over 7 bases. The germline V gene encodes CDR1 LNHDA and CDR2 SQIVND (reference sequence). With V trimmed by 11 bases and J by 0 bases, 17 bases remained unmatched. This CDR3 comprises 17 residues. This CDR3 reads CAWKKRDVLYSTDTQYF. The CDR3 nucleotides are TGTGCCTGGAAGAAGCGGGATGTACTCTATAGCACAGATACGCAGTATTTT.